The present entry profiles one TCR beta chain with its context. The data were obtained in a study of blood T cell repertoires in COVID-19. Background on the study: Acute-phase and convalescent COVID-19 samples originated in the United States, Italy and Spain. Sources were T cells, B-cell-depleted T cells, or PBMCs; the material itself was cDNA or gDNA.

Original handling: Estimated nucleated cell counts came from reference gene primer amplification. Some clones are missing from TCRdb's copy, which holds only in-frame ones; the method was immunoSEQ multiplex PCR. V and J calls and clone size come straight from that table; D and trimming were deduced from the DNA. Counted here are some 140,000 clones, roughly 84% occurring once; the ten biggest clones make up 0.63%. The germline CDR1 and CDR2 sequences are KGHSH and LQKENI. The CDR3 sequence is 15 residues long. V was pared by 4 bases and J by 4 bases, with 6 bases of the junction left unmatched. Followed over time, Seattle patients had been enrolled while infection was active.

The sequence came from a man aged 55 to 69 with COVID-19, enrolled during active disease. The rearrangement joins TRBV18 to TRBJ1-4; 7 bases are shared with TRBD1. Sequences were obtained from peripheral blood. The CDR3, as DNA: TGTGCCAGCTCACAGGGGGCGTCGGGTAATGAAAAACTGTTTTTT. The encoded protein is CASSQGASGNEKLFF.